The entry that follows covers one T cell receptor (beta chain) sequence. The antigen remains unidentified. The PCR employed 60 Vbeta primers together with 13 Jbeta primers. Some clones are missing from TCRdb's copy, which holds only in-frame ones; the method was immunoSEQ multiplex PCR. Seen here are some 190,000 clones, more than 75% observed once, and the top ten hold 13% to 15%. This entry belongs to a study of cytomegalovirus exposure and HLA in healthy donors. Study observations and caveats: The authors enumerated roughly 160 TCR beta chains as linked to cytomegalovirus. Later analysis associated a missense DCLRE1C variant with TCR beta V- and J-gene trimming.

CDR3 length equals 15 residues. Germline loops: CDR1 MNHNS, CDR2 SASEGT. With V trimmed by 4 bases and J by 2 bases, 5 bases remained unmatched. Sequenced sample: PBMCs. The TCR originated in a woman younger than 45 in good health and CMV-seropositive. This chain connects TRBV6-1 to TRBJ2-7, with 10 bases lining up with TRBD1. This chain's CDR3 is CASSAGQGEAYEQYF. The DNA for the CDR3 is TGTGCCAGCAGTGCCGGACAGGGGGAGGCCTACGAGCAGTACTTC.